The 8 T cell receptor beta chains below were found in one sample sequenced in a study of identical twins. TCRdb reprocessed the 5' RACE reads with MiXCR, giving one entry per CDR3 protein. Of about 690,000 distinct CDR3 sequences listed, less than 7% were seen once; the top ten hold 1.5% to 2%. The sample comprised naive T cells sorted from blood. The receptors here all came from a man aged 18 to 29 in good health.

The V and J genes are TRBV12-3 or TRBV12-4 and TRBJ2-2, with D maybe TRBD2 (6 bases). This CDR3 region has 13 residues. Trimming pared 3 bases from V and 6 bases from J, leaving 8 bases between. The chain's CDR3 is CASSFGLSGELFF. CDR3 in DNA: TGTGCCAGCAGTTTTGGACTATCCGGGGAGCTGTTTTTT.

The chain combines TRBV20-1 with TRBJ2-1; TRBD2 matches 7 bases. V lost 2 bases to trimming and J lost 2 bases; unmatched junction nucleotides: 3. The germline V gene has CDR1 DFQATT and CDR2 SNEGSKA (reference sequence). The CDR3 sequence is 14 residues long. Written as DNA, the CDR3 is TGCAGTGCTAGAAGTCTAGCGGCCTACAATGAGCAGTTCTTC. Translation: CSARSLAAYNEQFF.

There are many counts of this clonotype. The rearrangement links TRBV19 to TRBJ1-5; 7 bases are a match to TRBD1. Germline CDR1 LNHDA, CDR2 SQIVND (reference sequence). Unmatched junction bases numbered 10, after V lost 5 bases and J lost 3 bases. The CDR3 is made up of 16 amino acids. For the CDR3, the DNA is TGTGCCAGTAGTGGGCGGACGACAGGGTACAATCAGCCCCAGCATTTT. It codes for CASSGRTTGYNQPQHF.

J is TRBJ2-3 and V is TRBV4-2; TRBD2 aligns across 10 bases. With V trimmed by 4 bases and J by 3 bases, 10 bases remained unmatched. This CDR3 has 17 amino acids. Germline V lookup: CDR1 LGHNA, CDR2 YNFKEQ. The CDR3 region has the DNA TGTGCCAGCAGCCCCTCAGGACTAGCGGTTGGTACAGATACGCAGTATTTT. Translation gives CASSPSGLAVGTDTQYF.

Many counts were recorded for this clonotype. The chain carries TRBV20-1 and TRBJ2-4, with D possibly TRBD2 on 5 matching bases. The CDR3 covers 13 residues. Trimming left V 8 bases short and J 1 base short, with 12 bases between. In germline, CDR1 is DFQATT, CDR2 SNEGSKA (reference sequence). In DNA, the CDR3 is TGCAGTCCCGGAGGTAGTGCCAAAAACATTCAGTACTTC. Translating gives CSPGGSAKNIQYF.

This clonotype appeared a few times. This chain joins TRBV6-2 or TRBV6-3 and TRBJ1-1, with TRBD1 as a possible D gene (6 bases). Per germline, CDR1 MNHEY and CDR2 SVGEGT. This CDR3 has 14 amino acids. Deletions cut 7 bases from V and 0 bases from J, with 12 bases between. The CDR3 region is CASKADRMNTEAFF. The CDR3 DNA sequence: TGTGCCAGCAAGGCCGACAGGATGAACACTGAAGCTTTCTTT.

This clonotype was seen many times. CDR3 in amino acids: CSARGTSNTGELFF. The CDR3 coding sequence is TGCAGTGCTAGGGGGACATCGAACACCGGGGAGCTGTTTTTT. The genes are TRBV20-1 and TRBJ2-2; maybe TRBD1 (6 bases). The CDR3 loop spans 14 amino acids. Germline CDR1 DFQATT, CDR2 SNEGSKA (reference sequence). Trimming removed 3 bases from V and 0 bases from J, with 8 bases in between.

There are many counts of this clonotype. The chain employs TRBV13 and TRBJ2-4, with 8 positions matching TRBD2. CDR1 is PRHDT, CDR2 FYEKMQ, per germline (reference sequence). The CDR3 is 13 residues long. V was pared by 3 bases and J by 8 bases, with 3 bases of the junction left unmatched. DNA for the CDR3: TGTGCCAGCAGCTTCGGGGGGGAGCACATTCAGTACTTC. This gives the protein CASSFGGEHIQYF.